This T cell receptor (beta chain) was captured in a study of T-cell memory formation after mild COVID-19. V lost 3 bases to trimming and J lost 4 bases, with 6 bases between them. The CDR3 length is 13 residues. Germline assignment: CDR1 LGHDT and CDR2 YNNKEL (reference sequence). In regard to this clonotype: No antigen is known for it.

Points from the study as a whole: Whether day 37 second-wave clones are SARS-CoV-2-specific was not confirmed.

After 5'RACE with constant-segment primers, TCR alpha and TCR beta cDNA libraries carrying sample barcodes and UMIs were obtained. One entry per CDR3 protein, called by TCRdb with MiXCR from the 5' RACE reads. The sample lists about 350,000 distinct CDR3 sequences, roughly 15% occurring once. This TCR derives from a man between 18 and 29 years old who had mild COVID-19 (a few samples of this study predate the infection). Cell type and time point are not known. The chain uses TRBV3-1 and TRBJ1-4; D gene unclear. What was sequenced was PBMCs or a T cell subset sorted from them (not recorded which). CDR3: CASSHRDNEKLFF. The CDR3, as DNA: TGTGCCAGCAGCCACCGGGATAATGAAAAACTGTTTTTT.